A selection of T cell receptor beta chains follows, all from one sample in a study of blood T cell repertoires in COVID-19. TCRdb's copy holds only in-frame clones and misses some; the assay was immunoSEQ multiplex PCR. The data hold roughly 100,000 clones, with approximately 92% observed a single time. The sample taken for sequencing was peripheral blood. These receptors all stem from a man in his fifties with active COVID-19. CDR3s include the opening cysteine and the closing phenylalanine or tryptophan. A D gene is named only where the DNA matches it firmly. The listing skips clone size in some rows; elsewhere it reads once, few, many or a size class.

V gene: TRBV20-1; clone size: .; D gene: TRBD2; J gene: TRBJ2-1; CDR3 DNA: TGCAGTGCTAGTAAGCACGCGGGGGAGGATGAGCAGTTCTTC; CDR3 protein: CSASKHAGEDEQFF
V gene: TRBV12-3/TRBV12-4; clone size: .; D gene: .; J gene: TRBJ1-6; CDR3 DNA: TGTGCCAGCAGACCTGACAGTAACTCACCCCTCCACTTT; CDR3 protein: CASRPDSNSPLHF
V gene: TRBV28; clone size: .; D gene: .; J gene: TRBJ1-6; CDR3 DNA: TGTGCCAGCACCCACGCGGGGGGGTTCAATTCACCCCTCCACTTT; CDR3 protein: CASTHAGGFNSPLHF
V gene: TRBV24-1; clone size: .; D gene: .; J gene: TRBJ1-1; CDR3 DNA: TGTGCCACCAGTGATCCAGGGTCTGAAGCTTTCTTT; CDR3 protein: CATSDPGSEAFF
V gene: TRBV30; clone size: .; D gene: TRBD1; J gene: TRBJ1-2; CDR3 DNA: TGTGCCTGGAGTGCTCGGACAGGGGGACGTGGCTACACCTTC; CDR3 protein: CAWSARTGGRGYTF
V gene: TRBV4-1; clone size: .; D gene: .; J gene: TRBJ2-1; CDR3 DNA: TGCGCCAGCAGCCCGCAGGGGCCCCTTTTCAATGAGCAGTTCTTC; CDR3 protein: CASSPQGPLFNEQFF
V gene: TRBV5-8; clone size: few; D gene: .; J gene: TRBJ2-2; CDR3 DNA: TGTGCCAGCAGCCCGACAGGGAACACCGGGGAGCTGTTTTTT; CDR3 protein: CASSPTGNTGELFF
V gene: TRBV4-1; clone size: .; D gene: TRBD1; J gene: TRBJ2-7; CDR3 DNA: TGCGCCAGCAGCCAAGATTCGGGACAGCTATACGAGCAGTACTTC; CDR3 protein: CASSQDSGQLYEQYF
V gene: TRBV28; clone size: few; D gene: TRBD2; J gene: TRBJ2-7; CDR3 DNA: TGTGCCAGCAGTTTATTGGGACTAGTCAGATCCTACGAGCAGTACTTC; CDR3 protein: CASSLLGLVRSYEQYF
V gene: TRBV3-1/TRBV3-2; clone size: .; D gene: TRBD2; J gene: TRBJ2-3; CDR3 DNA: TGTGCCAGCAGCCAAGGTCCGCCCTACGCTAGCGGGAGTACGACAGATACGCAGTATTTT; CDR3 protein: CASSQGPPYASGSTTDTQYF
V gene: TRBV7-9; clone size: few; D gene: .; J gene: TRBJ2-7; CDR3 DNA: TGTGCCAGCAGCCTGTCGTGGTCCGGGGACGAGCAGTACTTC; CDR3 protein: CASSLSWSGDEQYF
V gene: TRBV18; clone size: .; D gene: .; J gene: TRBJ2-1; CDR3 DNA: TGTGCCAGCTCAGGTGTAAGACAGAGTGAGCAGTTCTTC; CDR3 protein: CASSGVRQSEQFF
V gene: TRBV10-3; clone size: .; D gene: TRBD2; J gene: TRBJ2-1; CDR3 DNA: TGTGCCATCAGTCCTTCGAGCGGGAGGATCAACAATGAGCAGTTCTTC; CDR3 protein: CAISPSSGRINNEQFF
V gene: TRBV28; clone size: .; D gene: .; J gene: TRBJ2-7; CDR3 DNA: TGTGCCAGCACCAGGGCGTACTACGAGCAGTACTTC; CDR3 protein: CASTRAYYEQYF
V gene: TRBV27; clone size: .; D gene: TRBD1; J gene: TRBJ1-5; CDR3 DNA: TGTGCCAGCAAGAGAGACAGGGCTAGTCAGCCCCAGCATTTT; CDR3 protein: CASKRDRASQPQHF
V gene: TRBV11-2; clone size: .; D gene: .; J gene: TRBJ2-1; CDR3 DNA: TGTGCCAGCAGCTTATCACAGTGGCAGCCGGATGAGAATGAGCAGTTCTTC; CDR3 protein: CASSLSQWQPDENEQFF